The entry that follows covers one T cell receptor (beta chain) sequence. The target of this receptor is not known. Qualities for individual bases were not recorded, and no much larger clone is one base off. This specimen comes from a study of identical twins (dated by TCRdb to the mid-2010s). Some background on the complete study: TCR alpha and beta repertoires from monozygotic twins, unrelated adults of various ages and cord blood were deep-sequenced to test whether fetal clonotypes persist. To rule out contamination, replicate twin experiments were performed at different times with different library preparation protocols.

The CDR3 runs 12 residues from the cysteine to the phenylalanine. Here the CDR3 DNA is all that survives: 36 bases in frame from base 1. Trimming costs V 5 bases and J 7 bases, and their ends lie 11 bases apart. The full study reports these points: Invariant T cells such as MAIT and iNKT could partly confound zero-insertion analyses, although diverse VJ usage argued against such confounding for most clonotypes. The excess sharing between twins in beta out-of-frame sequences was weaker because fewer shared sequences reduced the signal-to-noise ratio. Out-of-frame TCR alpha sequences shared between twins showed an excess of low generation-probability sequences compared with coincidental sharing between unrelated individuals. In monozygotic twins, recombination models systematically underestimated out-of-frame TCR alpha sharing, but the models matched the sharing seen between unrelated individuals. Abundant cord blood beta clonotypes carried fewer insertions; young adult naive repertoires showed a weaker similar trend, while memory repertoires showed none. Conclusions relied on cross-sectional statistical analysis, since the same donors could not be followed over many years.

Receptors were amplified or captured by 5' RACE. The sequencer listed for this sample is Illumina HiSeq 2000. Template switching introduced a universal primer binding site; the final cDNA contained a unique molecular identifier, enabling accurate counting of TCR cDNA molecules. Specific primers in the conserved constant-segment region were used to synthesize first-strand cDNA for the TCR alpha and beta chains. To control for contamination, every cDNA library was double barcoded, receiving both a SMART-Mk sample barcode and Illumina barcodes. TruSeq adapter sequences and Illumina sample barcodes were added in two successive PCR steps. The Illumina HiSeq platform was used with custom primers to sequence TCR alpha and beta cDNA libraries. The paper's data handling went like this. MiGEC was used to process raw reads and extract unique molecular identifiers, and MiXCR was used to find CDR3 positions. For each individual, recombination models were inferred using an EM algorithm with the repgenHMM and IGoR tools. Shared clonotypes were analyzed with the tcR package in R, and sharing was normalized by the product of cloneset sizes. Out-of-frame nonproductive sequences were analyzed to study raw recombination free of thymic and clonal selection effects. TCRdb reanalyzed the raw reads on its own, using fastp at Q25 for trimming and MiXCR for clone calling, and kept in-frame beta chains. Rows with a matching CDR3 protein are joined into one entry that keeps the most common DNA and genes. The V and J calls were determined by TCRdb, not by the authors. The sample table contains about 890,000 distinct CDR3 sequences; only one count was recorded for around 12% of them. The ten largest make up roughly 1.6% of the sample.

Every donor in the study was a healthy Caucasian. The twin cohort comprised three pairs of female monozygotic twins, all aged about 18 to 29 years. The RNA used for TCR libraries was isolated from peripheral blood mononuclear cells. The sample also formed part of further work on yellow fever vaccine responses in identical twins. The second publication reports: According to the authors, the vaccine-induced T cell response in identical twins seemed to be partly convergent and partly specific to each individual. Focusing on identical twins, the study followed the T cell clones that responded to the vaccine, and did so with precision.

Sequences were obtained from PBMCs. The source of this sequence is a woman between 18 and 30 years old in good health. This sequence uses TRBV12-3 or TRBV12-4 and TRBJ2-5; the D gene is unclear. The CDR3 protein sequence reads: CASSRSRVTQYF. The DNA sequence is given as TGTGCCAGCAGTCGCTCCCGTGTGACCCAGTACTTC.